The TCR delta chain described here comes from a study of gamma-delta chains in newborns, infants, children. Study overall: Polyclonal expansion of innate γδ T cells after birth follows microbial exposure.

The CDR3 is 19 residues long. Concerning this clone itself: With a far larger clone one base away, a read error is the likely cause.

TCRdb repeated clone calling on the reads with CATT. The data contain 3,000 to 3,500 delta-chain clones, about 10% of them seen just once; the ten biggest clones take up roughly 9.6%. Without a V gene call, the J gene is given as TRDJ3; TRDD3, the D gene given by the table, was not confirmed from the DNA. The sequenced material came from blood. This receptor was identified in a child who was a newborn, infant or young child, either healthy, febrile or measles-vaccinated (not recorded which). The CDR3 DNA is TGTGCCTGTGACACTCTACTGGGGGAGAGCTCCTGGGACACCCGACAGATGTTTTTC. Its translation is CACDTLLGESSWDTRQMFF.